Below, one TCR beta chain is given with its context. Its specificity is unknown. The data belong to a study of shared clonotypes between healthy human individuals. As for the study in general: A few men and a couple of women, aged 18 to 49, were donors. Regarding the study as a whole: Relative to memory subsets, naive subsets generally showed larger estimated richness.

Roughly 200 ng DNA, tens of thousands of T cell genomes, went into each sorted-subset replicate PCR. This table comes from immunoSEQ multiplex PCR, and its TCRdb copy is limited to in-frame clones, with some not included. The sample includes around 990,000 clones, 60% to 80% seen only once; the top ten take more than 0.85%. V was shortened by 0 bases and J by 7 bases, with 5 bases between the two germline ends. CDR1 is SGHRS, CDR2 YFSETQ, per germline. The CDR3 spans 12 residues. The origin of this receptor is a young man in good health. Some clones in this sample may be carry-over from other donors' samples. Sequences were obtained from memory CD4+ T cells from PBMCs. As for subset: CD45RA-negative fraction. The gene calls are TRBV5-1 and TRBJ2-1, with D uncertain. Here the CDR3 reads CASSLDRNEQFF. The CDR3 coding sequence is TGCGCCAGCAGCTTGGATCGAAATGAGCAGTTCTTC.